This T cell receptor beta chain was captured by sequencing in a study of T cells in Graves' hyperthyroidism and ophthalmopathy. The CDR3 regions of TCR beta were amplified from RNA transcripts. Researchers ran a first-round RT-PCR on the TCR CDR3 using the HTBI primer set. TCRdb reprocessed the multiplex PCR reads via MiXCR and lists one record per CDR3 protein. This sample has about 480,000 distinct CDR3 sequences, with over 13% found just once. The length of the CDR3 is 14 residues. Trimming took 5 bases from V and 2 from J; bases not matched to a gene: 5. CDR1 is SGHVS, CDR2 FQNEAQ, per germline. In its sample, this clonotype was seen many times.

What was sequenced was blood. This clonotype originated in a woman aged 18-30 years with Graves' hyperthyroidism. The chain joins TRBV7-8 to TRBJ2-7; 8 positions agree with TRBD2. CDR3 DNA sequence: TGTGCCAGCAGCCGGGAGCGGGAGACCTACGAGCAGTACGTC. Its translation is CASSRERETYEQYV.